The 15 T cell receptor beta chains in this list originate from one sample, sequenced in a study of blood T cell repertoires in COVID-19. Sequenced by immunoSEQ multiplex PCR; TCRdb stores in-frame clones only, minus some. The sample has over 250,000 clones, roughly 85% seen once. The specimen sequenced was peripheral blood. The receptors were gathered from a man aged 45 to 65 with active or convalescent COVID-19.

The V and J genes are TRBV19 and TRBJ2-7, with TRBD1 matching 9 bases. Per the germline V gene, CDR1 is LNHDA and CDR2 is SQIVND (reference sequence). CDR3 size: 14 residues. Trimming took 7 bases from V and 6 from J; bases not matched to a gene: 10. This CDR3 is CASKGDRVNSEQYF. In DNA, the CDR3 is TGTGCCAGTAAGGGGGACAGGGTAAACTCCGAGCAGTACTTC.

This clone was recorded once. This chain links TRBV7-6 with TRBJ2-4; maybe TRBD2 (6 bases). CDR3 length: 16 residues. Germline CDR1 reads SGHVS; CDR2 reads FNYEAQ. Trimming pared 5 bases from V and 0 bases from J, leaving 14 bases between. DNA of the CDR3: TGTGCCAGCAGCCCTGGGCGGGATTTAGCCAAAAACATTCAGTACTTC. Translation gives CASSPGRDLAKNIQYF.

V is TRBV3-1 (or the pseudogene TRBV3-2) and J is TRBJ1-1, with D uncertain. Germline V gene data show CDR1 as LGHDT and CDR2 as YNNKEL (reference sequence). This CDR3 comprises 18 residues. V dropped 0 bases and J dropped 1 base, with 18 bases sitting between them. CDR3 in amino acids: CASSQDRGWQEKNTEAFF. CDR3 DNA sequence: TGTGCCAGCAGCCAAGATCGTGGGTGGCAGGAAAAGAACACTGAAGCTTTCTTT.

This clone was seen only a few times. The chain couples TRBV7-9 to TRBJ2-2; D gene unclear. The CDR3 has 16 residues. The V end was cut by 1 base, the J end by 0 bases, with 9 bases between. Germline CDR1 SEHNR, CDR2 FQNEAQ (reference sequence). In nucleotides, the CDR3 is TGTGCCAGCAGCTTAGGTGCGGATACGAACACCGGGGAGCTGTTTTTT. Translation gives CASSLGADTNTGELFF.

J is TRBJ1-6 and V is TRBV4-2, with 9 bases aligning to TRBD1. The CDR3 extends over 15 amino acids. With V trimmed by 8 bases and J by 5 bases, 7 bases remained unmatched. CDR1 LGHNA and CDR2 YNFKEQ come from the germline V gene. The CDR3 coding sequence is TGTGCCAGCTCCGTACGGACAGGGGATAATTCACCCCTCCACTTT. Translation: CASSVRTGDNSPLHF.

This clone was found a few times. The chain combines TRBV20-1 with TRBJ1-1; maybe TRBD1 (5 bases). This CDR3 has 11 residues. Germline CDR1 DFQATT, CDR2 SNEGSKA (reference sequence). V lost 1 base and J lost 9, with 9 bases in between. The CDR3 sequence is CSARGGHKAFF. CDR3 nucleotides: TGCAGTGCTAGAGGTGGACACAAAGCTTTCTTT.

The V call is TRBV10-3, the J call TRBJ2-5; no definite D call. The CDR3 runs to 13 residues. The V gene lost 2 bases and the J gene lost 0 bases, with 4 bases spanning the gap. Germline values: CDR1 ENHRY, CDR2 SYGVKD. CDR3 protein: CAISEPNQETQYF. The CDR3 bases are TGTGCCATCAGTGAGCCCAACCAAGAGACCCAGTACTTC.

The genes are TRBV5-6 and TRBJ2-1, with 10 bases fitting TRBD2. V trimming: 0 bases; J trimming: 3 bases; junction bases outside the gene matches: 3. The CDR3 runs to 16 residues. Germline CDR1 SGHDT, CDR2 YYEEEE. This CDR3 reads CASSLALAGIYNEQFF. DNA for the CDR3: TGTGCCAGCAGCTTGGCACTAGCGGGAATCTACAATGAGCAGTTCTTC.

This chain joins TRBV28 and TRBJ1-1, with D hard to call. Per the germline V gene, CDR1 is MDHEN and CDR2 is SYDVKM. The CDR3 runs to 13 residues. Trimming shortened V by 6 bases and J by 3 bases, and 11 bases separated the two germline ends. This chain's CDR3 is CASSVIRDTEAFF. The CDR3 bases are TGTGCCAGCAGCGTGATCCGAGACACTGAAGCTTTCTTT.

The rearrangement joins TRBV4-1 to TRBJ1-2; D perhaps matches TRBD1 (6 bases). The CDR3 runs to 15 residues. V was clipped by 1 base and J by 3 bases, with 12 bases between them. Germline CDR1 reads MGHRA; CDR2 reads YSYEKL. CDR3 loop: CASSQGAQGHYGYTF. The CDR3 bases are TGCGCCAGCAGCCAAGGAGCCCAGGGGCACTATGGCTACACCTTC.

The rearrangement uses TRBV12-3 or TRBV12-4 and TRBJ2-1; D perhaps matches TRBD1 (5 bases). The CDR3 length is 13 residues. The germline V and J ends were trimmed by 4 bases and 6 bases, with 10 bases remaining between them. DNA of the CDR3: TGTGCCAGCAGTTCCTGGGGCATCAATGAGCAGTTCTTC. Amino acid sequence: CASSSWGINEQFF.

The rearrangement links TRBV7-2 to TRBJ2-7; 10 nucleotides align to TRBD1. The germline CDR1 and CDR2 sequences are SGHTA and FQGNSA. The CDR3 has 15 amino acids. V lost 5 bases to trimming and J lost 3 bases; unmatched junction nucleotides: 7. The DNA for the CDR3 is TGTGCCAGCAGCCCCTCGGGACAGGGGAGCTACGAGCAGTACTTC. Protein: CASSPSGQGSYEQYF.

The chain uses TRBV5-1 and TRBJ2-1; 9 bases fit TRBD2. With V trimmed by 0 bases and J by 9 bases, 7 bases remained unmatched. The germline V gene encodes CDR1 SGHRS and CDR2 YFSETQ. CDR3 length: 15 amino acids. The CDR3: CASSLASGEGGEQFF. Written as DNA, the CDR3 is TGCGCCAGCAGCTTGGCTAGCGGGGAAGGGGGTGAGCAGTTCTTC.

The chain links TRBV30 to TRBJ2-3; D possibly corresponds to TRBD2 (6 bases). V dropped 3 bases and J dropped 2 bases, with 12 bases sitting between them. Germline V gives CDR1 GTSNPN, CDR2 SVGIG (reference sequence). The CDR3 covers 14 residues. For the CDR3, the DNA is TGTGCCTGGAGGGTGGGGGGAGTCACAGATACGCAGTATTTT. It translates to CAWRVGGVTDTQYF. Together with reference TRBV30 and TRBJ2-3, the CDR3 gives the full variable domain: SQTIHQWPATLVQPVGSPLSLECTVEGTSNPNLYWYRQAAGRGLQLLFYSVGIGQISSEVPQNLSASRPQDRQFILSSKKLLLSDSGFYLCAWRVGGVTDTQYFGPGTRLTVL.

The J gene is TRBJ2-7, the V gene TRBV12-3 or TRBV12-4; unclear D gene. The CDR3 covers 11 residues. The ends were cut back, 5 bases at V and 5 bases at J, with 7 bases in the middle. Here the CDR3 reads CASSAVDEQYF. The CDR3, as DNA: TGTGCCAGCAGTGCGGTGGACGAGCAGTACTTC.